The TCR beta chain under discussion was sequenced for a study of blood T cell repertoires in COVID-19. Study summary: Sites across the United States, Italy and Spain contributed samples from acute and convalescent COVID-19. The analysed material was cDNA or gDNA that came from T cells, B-cell-depleted T cells, or PBMCs.

Original methodology: Nucleated cell number was recorded as an estimate derived from reference gene primer amplification. Some clones are missing from TCRdb's copy, which holds only in-frame ones; the method was immunoSEQ multiplex PCR. V, J and clone size are taken as reported in that table, and D and trimming were inferred from the DNA itself. Of around 120,000 clones listed, around 80% are singletons. CDR3 length: 14 amino acids. This sequence was found in a man aged 70 or older with acute or convalescent COVID-19. The chain is built from TRBV12-2 and TRBJ2-4; the table gives TRBD1 as D, unverified against the DNA. TRBV12-2 is classified as a pseudogene. Specimen: peripheral blood. For the CDR3, the DNA is TGTGCAAGTCGCTACAGGATTGACAGGGGATGGCCATACTTC. It codes for CASRYRIDRGWPYF.